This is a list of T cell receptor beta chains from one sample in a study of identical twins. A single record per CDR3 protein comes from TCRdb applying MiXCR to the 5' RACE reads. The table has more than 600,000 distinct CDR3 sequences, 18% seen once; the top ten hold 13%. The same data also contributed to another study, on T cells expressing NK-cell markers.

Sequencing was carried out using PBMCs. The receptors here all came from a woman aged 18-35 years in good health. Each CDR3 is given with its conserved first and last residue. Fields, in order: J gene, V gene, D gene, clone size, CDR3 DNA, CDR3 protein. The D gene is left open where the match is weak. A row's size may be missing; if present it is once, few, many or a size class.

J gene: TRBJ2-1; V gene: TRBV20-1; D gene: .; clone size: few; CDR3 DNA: TGCAGTGCTCCCCATGATTCGAATGAGCAGTTCTTC; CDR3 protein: CSAPHDSNEQFF
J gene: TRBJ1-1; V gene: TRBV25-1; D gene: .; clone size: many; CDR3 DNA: TGTGCCAGCAGTCGCTTGGGTGAAGCTTTCTTT; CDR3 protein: CASSRLGEAFF
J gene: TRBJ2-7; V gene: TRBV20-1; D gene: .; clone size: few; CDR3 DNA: TGCAGTGCTCCTCGAGGCGCCTACGAGCAGTACTTC; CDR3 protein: CSAPRGAYEQYF
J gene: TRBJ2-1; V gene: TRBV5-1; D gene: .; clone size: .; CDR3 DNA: TGCGCCAGCAGCTTATATAGCCTAACATACTACAATGAGCAGTTCTTC; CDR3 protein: CASSLYSLTYYNEQFF
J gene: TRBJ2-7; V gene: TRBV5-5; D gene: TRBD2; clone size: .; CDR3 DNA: TGTGCCAGCAGCTTGGCCGTATCGGGAGGGGGATACGAGCAGTACTTC; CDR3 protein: CASSLAVSGGGYEQYF
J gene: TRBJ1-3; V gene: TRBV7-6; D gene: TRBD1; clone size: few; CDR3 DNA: TGTGCCAGCAGTACAAGGGACCGGGACAGAGGAAACACCATATATTTT; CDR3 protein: CASSTRDRDRGNTIYF
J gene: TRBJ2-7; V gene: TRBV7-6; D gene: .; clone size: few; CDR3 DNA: TGTGCCAGCAGTCCCCCCCCGGGGGTTTACGAGCAGTACTTC; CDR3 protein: CASSPPPGVYEQYF
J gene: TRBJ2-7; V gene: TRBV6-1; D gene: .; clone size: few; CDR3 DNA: TGTGCCAGCAGTCCCCTGGCGCGAGGCTCCTACGAGCAGTACTTC; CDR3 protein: CASSPLARGSYEQYF
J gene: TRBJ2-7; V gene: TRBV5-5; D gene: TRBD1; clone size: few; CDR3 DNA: TGTGCCAGCAGCCTGACCGATTACGACAGGGGTGAAGAGCAGTACTTC; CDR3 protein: CASSLTDYDRGEEQYF
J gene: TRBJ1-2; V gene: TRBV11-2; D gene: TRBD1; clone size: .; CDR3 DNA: TGTGCCAGCAGCTTAGTTCTTTGGGACAGGGGGCCTAACTATGGCTACACCTTC; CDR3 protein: CASSLVLWDRGPNYGYTF
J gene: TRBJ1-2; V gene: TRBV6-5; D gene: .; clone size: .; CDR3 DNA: TGTGCCAGCAGTTTTCGGGCAGGCGGGTCCTATGGCTACACCTTC; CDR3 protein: CASSFRAGGSYGYTF
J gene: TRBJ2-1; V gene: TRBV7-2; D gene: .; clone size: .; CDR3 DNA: TGTGCCAGCAGCTCCCTAAAGGGCGAGGGAAGAGATGAGCAGTTCTTC; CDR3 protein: CASSSLKGEGRDEQFF
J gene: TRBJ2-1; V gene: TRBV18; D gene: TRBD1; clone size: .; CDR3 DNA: TGTGCCAGCTCTACCCGGGACAGGGCTGGGGGGAATGAGCAGTTCTTC; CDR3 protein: CASSTRDRAGGNEQFF
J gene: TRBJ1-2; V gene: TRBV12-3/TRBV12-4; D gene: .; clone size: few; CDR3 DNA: TGTGCCAGCAGTCCGGCAGAAACTTATGGCTACACCTTC; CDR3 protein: CASSPAETYGYTF
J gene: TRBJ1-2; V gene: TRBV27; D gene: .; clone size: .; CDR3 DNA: TGTGCCAGCAGTCAGGGCGGGGGCCGGGGCTATGGCTACACCTTC; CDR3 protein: CASSQGGGRGYGYTF
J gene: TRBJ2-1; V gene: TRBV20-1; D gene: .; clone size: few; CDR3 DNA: TGCAGTGCAAGGATGGGTTCCTACAATGAGCAGTTCTTC; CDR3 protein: CSARMGSYNEQFF
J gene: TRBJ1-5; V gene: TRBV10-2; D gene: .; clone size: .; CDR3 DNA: TGCGCCAGCACAGGTTCAGGTGGGCATCAGCCCCAGCATTTT; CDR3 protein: CASTGSGGHQPQHF
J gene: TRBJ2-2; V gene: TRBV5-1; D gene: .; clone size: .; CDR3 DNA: TGCGCCAGCAACGAGGCCCCCGGGGAGCTGTTTTTT; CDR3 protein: CASNEAPGELFF
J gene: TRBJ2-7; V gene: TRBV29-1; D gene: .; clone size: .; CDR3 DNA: TGCAGCGTTGTCGGGGAGTTCCACTACGAGCAGTACTTC; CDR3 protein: CSVVGEFHYEQYF
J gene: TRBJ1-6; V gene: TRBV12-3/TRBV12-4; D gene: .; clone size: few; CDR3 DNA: TGTGCCAGCAGCCGTACAGGGCTCCCCTCACCCCTCCACTTT; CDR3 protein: CASSRTGLPSPLHF
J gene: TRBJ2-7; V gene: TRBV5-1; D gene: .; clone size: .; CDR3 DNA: TGCGCCAGCAGCGGGGCGGACAGTGAGTCCTACGAGCAGTACTTC; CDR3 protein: CASSGADSESYEQYF
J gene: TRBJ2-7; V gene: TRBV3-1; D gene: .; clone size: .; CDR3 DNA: TGTGCCAGCAGCCAATTCGACACTCTTTACGAGCAGTACTTC; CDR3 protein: CASSQFDTLYEQYF